These T cell receptor beta chains were read from a single sample in a study of cytomegalovirus exposure and HLA in healthy donors. Libraries were prepared by immunoSEQ multiplex PCR; TCRdb keeps only in-frame clonotypes and omits some of them. The profile shows about 180,000 clones, 84% of them singletons. The sample was PBMCs. The receptors shown here come from a girl aged 2 to 9 in good health and CMV-seropositive. Each CDR3 is given without its conserved first and last residue. The order of the fields is J gene, V gene, CDR3 length, CDR3 protein.

TRBJ2-3 | TRBV30 | 14 | AWIRLAGGSTDTQY
TRBJ1-1 | TRBV7-2 | 12 | ASSPGHRNTEAF
TRBJ1-1 | TRBV19 | 11 | ASSMGQNTEAF
TRBJ1-2 | TRBV7-3 | 15 | ASSLDPDGLPPGGYT
TRBJ2-2 | TRBV7-9 | 11 | ASSLTGLGELF
TRBJ1-1 | TRBV7-9 | 11 | ASSDPYGGSAF
TRBJ1-1 | TRBV5-1 | 12 | ASSLGGDGGHAF
TRBJ1-5 | TRBV9 | 13 | ASSVGQDSNQPQH
TRBJ2-1 | TRBV5-1 | 15 | ASSPKTSASSYNEQF
TRBJ2-2 | TRBV14 | 12 | ASSQDWGVGELF
TRBJ1-6 | TRBV10-3 | 16 | AISESKLTGFIGSPLH
TRBJ2-1 | TRBV10-3 | 14 | AISGTARTTYNEQF
TRBJ1-1 | TRBV11-2 | 12 | ASSLNQGGTEAF
. | TRBV4-1 | 19 | ASSQVPATLPGLAGTYEQY
TRBJ1-1 | TRBV28 | 13 | ASEGGAGFGFEAF
TRBJ2-7 | TRBV29-1 | 11 | SVVDRISYEQY
TRBJ2-7 | TRBV28 | 15 | ASSSRFGQGALYEQY
TRBJ2-7 | TRBV21-1 | 14 | ASTVNPGQGPYEQY
TRBJ2-7 | TRBV25-1 | 11 | ASSDGWSYEQY
TRBJ2-1 | TRBV4-1 | 15 | ASSQEGRTSGSNEQF
TRBJ1-1 | TRBV30 | 12 | AWSRPLTGELAF
TRBJ2-3 | TRBV5-1 | 13 | ASSTSGGSTDTQY
TRBJ1-2 | TRBV27 | 12 | ASSPRGAGYGYT
TRBJ2-6 | TRBV25-1 | 14 | ASSGVSLSGANVLT
TRBJ2-5 | TRBV6-1 | 11 | ASSDSGTETQY
TRBJ2-3 | TRBV21-1 | 13 | ASSKVCGYSDTQY
TRBJ2-6 | TRBV19 | 13 | ATRDSRAGANVLT
TRBJ2-5 | TRBV18 | 13 | ASSPLVGGQETQY
TRBJ1-5 | TRBV5-6 | 13 | ASSLAAGQNQPQH
TRBJ2-3 | TRBV2 | 10 | ASSYSTDTQY
TRBJ1-5 | TRBV28 | 12 | ASSFGTGLVPQH
TRBJ1-1 | TRBV9 | 13 | ASSPSGRANTEAF